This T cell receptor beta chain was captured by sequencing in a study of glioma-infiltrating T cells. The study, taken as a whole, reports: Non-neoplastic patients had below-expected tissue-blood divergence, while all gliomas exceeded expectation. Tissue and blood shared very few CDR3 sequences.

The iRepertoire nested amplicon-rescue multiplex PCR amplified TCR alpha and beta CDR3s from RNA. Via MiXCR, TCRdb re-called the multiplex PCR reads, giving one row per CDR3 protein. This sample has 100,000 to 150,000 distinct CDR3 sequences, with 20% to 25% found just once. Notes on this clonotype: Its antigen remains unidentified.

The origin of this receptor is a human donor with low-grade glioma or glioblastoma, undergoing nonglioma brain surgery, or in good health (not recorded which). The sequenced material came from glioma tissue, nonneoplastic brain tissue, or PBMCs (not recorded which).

CDR3 DNA: TGCAGCTTAGGGGAGGGATACACTGAAGCTTTCTTT. It specifies CSLGEGYTEAFF. The J gene is TRBJ1-1, the V gene TRBV29-1, with a possible D match to TRBD1 (5 bases). V dropped 8 bases and J dropped 3 bases, with 13 bases sitting between them. Germline V CDR1 and CDR2: SQVTM, ANQGSEA. CDR3 length: 12 residues. The full variable domain, its missing parts supplied by reference TRBV29-1 and TRBJ1-1, is SAVISQKPSRDICQRGTSLTIQCQVDSQVTMMFWYRQQPGQSLTLIATANQGSEATYESGFVIDKFPISRPNLTFSTLTVSNMSPEDSSIYLCSLGEGYTEAFFGQGTRLTVV.